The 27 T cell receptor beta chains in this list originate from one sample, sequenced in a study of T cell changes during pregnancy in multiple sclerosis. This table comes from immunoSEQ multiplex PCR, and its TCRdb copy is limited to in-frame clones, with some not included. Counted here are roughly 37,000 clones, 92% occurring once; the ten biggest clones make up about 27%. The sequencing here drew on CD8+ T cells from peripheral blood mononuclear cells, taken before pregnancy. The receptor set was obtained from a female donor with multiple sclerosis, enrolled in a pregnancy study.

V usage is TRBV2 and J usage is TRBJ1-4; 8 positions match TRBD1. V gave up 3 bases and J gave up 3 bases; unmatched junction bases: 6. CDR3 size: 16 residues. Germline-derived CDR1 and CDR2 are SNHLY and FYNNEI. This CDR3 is CASSDRGRTANEKLFF. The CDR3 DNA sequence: TGTGCCAGCAGTGACAGGGGGCGCACAGCTAATGAAAAACTGTTTTTT.

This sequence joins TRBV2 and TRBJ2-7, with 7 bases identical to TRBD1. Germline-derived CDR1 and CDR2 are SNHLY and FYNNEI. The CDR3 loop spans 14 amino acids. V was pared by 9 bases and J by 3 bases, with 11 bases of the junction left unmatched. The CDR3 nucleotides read TGTGCCAGTGGAAACCGGGACAGAGGCTACGAGCAGTACTTC. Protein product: CASGNRDRGYEQYF.

CDR3 DNA sequence: TGTGCCAGCAGTTTATCGTCCAACAGAGGGGGCTACACCTTC. Translating it yields CASSLSSNRGGYTF. The chain has TRBV28 and TRBJ1-2, with D unresolved. Per germline, CDR1 MDHEN and CDR2 SYDVKM. Trimming shortened V by 1 base and J by 8 bases, and 14 bases separated the two germline ends. The CDR3 covers 14 residues.

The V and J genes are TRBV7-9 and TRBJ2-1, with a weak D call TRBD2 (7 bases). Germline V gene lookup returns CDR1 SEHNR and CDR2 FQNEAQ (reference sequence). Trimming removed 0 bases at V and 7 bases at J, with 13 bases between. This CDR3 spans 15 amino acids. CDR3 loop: CASSLAGGPRNEQFF. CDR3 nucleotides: TGTGCCAGCAGCTTAGCGGGGGGGCCTAGGAATGAGCAGTTCTTC.

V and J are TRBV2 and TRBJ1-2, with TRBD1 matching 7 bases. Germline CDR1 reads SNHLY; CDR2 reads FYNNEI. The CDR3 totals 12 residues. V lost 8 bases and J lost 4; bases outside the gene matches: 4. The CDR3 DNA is TGTGCCAGCCCCGGGACAGCCTATGGCTACACCTTC. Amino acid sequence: CASPGTAYGYTF.

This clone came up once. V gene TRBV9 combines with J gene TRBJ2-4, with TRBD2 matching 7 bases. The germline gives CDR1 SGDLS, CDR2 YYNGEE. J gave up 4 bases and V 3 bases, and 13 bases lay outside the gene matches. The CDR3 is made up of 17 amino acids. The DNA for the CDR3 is TGTGCCAGCAGCGACCATAGGGGAGGGGCTGATAAAAACATTCAGTACTTC. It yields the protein CASSDHRGGADKNIQYF.

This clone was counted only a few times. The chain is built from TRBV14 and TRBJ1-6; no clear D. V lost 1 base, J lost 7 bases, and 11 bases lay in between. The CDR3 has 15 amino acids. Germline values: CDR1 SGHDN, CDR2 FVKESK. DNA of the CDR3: TGTGCCAGCAGCCAAGTTGGAGGGATCAATTCACCCCTCCACTTT. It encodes CASSQVGGINSPLHF. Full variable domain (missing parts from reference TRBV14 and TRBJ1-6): EAGVTQFPSHSVIEKGQTVTLRCDPISGHDNLYWYRRVMGKEIKFLLHFVKESKQDESGMPNNRFLAERTGGTYSTLKVQPAELEDSGVYFCASSQVGGINSPLHFGNGTRLTVT.

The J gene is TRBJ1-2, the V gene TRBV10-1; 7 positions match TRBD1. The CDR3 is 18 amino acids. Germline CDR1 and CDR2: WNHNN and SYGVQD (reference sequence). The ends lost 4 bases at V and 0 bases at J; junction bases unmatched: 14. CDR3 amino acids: CASSGRGTGEGSNYGYTF. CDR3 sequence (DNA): TGCGCCAGCAGTGGCAGGGGAACAGGGGAAGGTTCTAACTATGGCTACACCTTC.

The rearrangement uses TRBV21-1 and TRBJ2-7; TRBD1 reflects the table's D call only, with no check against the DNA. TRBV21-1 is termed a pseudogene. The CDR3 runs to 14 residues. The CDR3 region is CASSTDRGPYEQYF. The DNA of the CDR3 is TGTGCCAGCAGTACGGACAGGGGGCCCTACGAGCAGTACTTC.

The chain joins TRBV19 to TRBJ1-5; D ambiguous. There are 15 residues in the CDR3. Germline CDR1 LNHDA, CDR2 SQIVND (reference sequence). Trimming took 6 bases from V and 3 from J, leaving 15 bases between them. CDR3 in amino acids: CASRRSDFPNQPQHF. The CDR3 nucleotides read TGTGCCAGTAGGCGTAGTGATTTTCCCAATCAGCCCCAGCATTTT.

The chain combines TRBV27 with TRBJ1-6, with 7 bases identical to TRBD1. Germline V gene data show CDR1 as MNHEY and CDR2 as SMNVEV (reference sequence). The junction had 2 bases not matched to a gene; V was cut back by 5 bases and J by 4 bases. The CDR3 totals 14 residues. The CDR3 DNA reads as TGTGCCAGCAGTAACAGGGGATATAATTCACCCCTCCACTTT. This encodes CASSNRGYNSPLHF.

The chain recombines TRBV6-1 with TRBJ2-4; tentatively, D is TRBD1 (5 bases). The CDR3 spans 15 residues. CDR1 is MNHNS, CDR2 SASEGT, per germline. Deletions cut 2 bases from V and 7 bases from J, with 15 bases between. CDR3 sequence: CASSEQGPGRNIQYF. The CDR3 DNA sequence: TGTGCCAGCAGTGAACAGGGCCCTGGCAGGAACATTCAGTACTTC.

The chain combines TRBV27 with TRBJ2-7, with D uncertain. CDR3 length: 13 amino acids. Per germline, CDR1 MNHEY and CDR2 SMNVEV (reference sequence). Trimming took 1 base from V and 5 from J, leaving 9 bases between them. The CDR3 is CASSLYYTHEQYF. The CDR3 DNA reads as TGTGCCAGCAGTTTATATTACACCCACGAGCAGTACTTC.

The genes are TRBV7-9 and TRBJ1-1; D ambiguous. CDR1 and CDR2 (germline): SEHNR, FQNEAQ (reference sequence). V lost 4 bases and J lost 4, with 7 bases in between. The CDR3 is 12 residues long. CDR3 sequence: CASSSTVTEAFF. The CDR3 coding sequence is TGTGCCAGCAGCTCCACGGTCACTGAAGCTTTCTTT. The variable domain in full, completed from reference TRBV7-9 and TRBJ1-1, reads DTGVSQNPRHKITKRGQNVTFRCDPISEHNRLYWYRQTLGQGPEFLTYFQNEAQLEKSRLLSDRFSAERPKGSFSTLEIQRTEQGDSAMYLCASSSTVTEAFFGQGTRLTVV.

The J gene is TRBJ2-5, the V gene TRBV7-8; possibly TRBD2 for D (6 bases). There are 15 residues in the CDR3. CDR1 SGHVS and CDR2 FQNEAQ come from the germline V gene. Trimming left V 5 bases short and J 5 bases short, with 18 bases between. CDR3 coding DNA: TGTGCCAGCAGCCCCCAAGGGGCAGGGAGGGAGACCCAGTACTTC. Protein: CASSPQGAGRETQYF. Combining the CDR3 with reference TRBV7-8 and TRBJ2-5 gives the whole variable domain GAGVSQSPRYKVAKRGQDVALRCDPISGHVSLFWYQQALGQGPEFLTYFQNEAQLDKSGLPSDRFFAERPEGSVSTLKIQRTQQEDSAVYLCASSPQGAGRETQYFGPGTRLLVL.

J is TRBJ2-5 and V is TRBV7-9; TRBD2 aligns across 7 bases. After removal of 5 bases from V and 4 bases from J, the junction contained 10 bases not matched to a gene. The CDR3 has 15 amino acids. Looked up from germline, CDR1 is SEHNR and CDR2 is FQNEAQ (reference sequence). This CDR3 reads CASSPPAAGRETQYF. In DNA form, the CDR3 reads TGTGCCAGCAGCCCCCCCGCAGCGGGAAGAGAGACCCAGTACTTC.

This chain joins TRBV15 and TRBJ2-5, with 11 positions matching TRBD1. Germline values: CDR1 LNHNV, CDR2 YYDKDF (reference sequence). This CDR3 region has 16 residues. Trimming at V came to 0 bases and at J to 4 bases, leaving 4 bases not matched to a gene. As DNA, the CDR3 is TGTGCCACCAGCAGAGATCGGACAGGGGGCGCAGAGACCCAGTACTTC. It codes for CATSRDRTGGAETQYF.

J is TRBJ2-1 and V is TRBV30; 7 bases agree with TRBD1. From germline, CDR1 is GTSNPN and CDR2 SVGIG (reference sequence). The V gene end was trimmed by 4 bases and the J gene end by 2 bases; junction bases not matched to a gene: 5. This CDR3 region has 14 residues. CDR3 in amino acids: CAWMTGLTYNEQFF. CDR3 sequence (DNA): TGTGCCTGGATGACAGGGCTGACCTACAATGAGCAGTTCTTC.

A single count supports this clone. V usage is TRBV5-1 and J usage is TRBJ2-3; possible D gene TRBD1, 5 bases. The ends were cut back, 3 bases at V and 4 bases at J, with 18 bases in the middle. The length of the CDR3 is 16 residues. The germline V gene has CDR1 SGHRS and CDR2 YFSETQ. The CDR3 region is CASSYIRERIADTQYF. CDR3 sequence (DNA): TGCGCCAGCAGCTACATCAGGGAAAGGATCGCAGATACGCAGTATTTT.

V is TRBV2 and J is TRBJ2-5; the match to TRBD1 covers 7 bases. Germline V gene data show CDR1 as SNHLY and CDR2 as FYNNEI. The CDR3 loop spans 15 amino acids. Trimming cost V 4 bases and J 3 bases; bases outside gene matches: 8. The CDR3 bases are TGTGCCAGCAGTGTACCCCGGGACAGAAAAGAGACCCAGTACTTC. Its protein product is CASSVPRDRKETQYF.

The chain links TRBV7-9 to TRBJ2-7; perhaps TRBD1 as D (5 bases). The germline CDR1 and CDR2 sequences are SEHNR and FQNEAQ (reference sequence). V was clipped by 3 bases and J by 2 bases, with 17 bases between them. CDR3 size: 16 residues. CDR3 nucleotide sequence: TGTGCCAGCAGCTTTCAGGGATTCCCCACCGCCTACGAGCAGTACTTC. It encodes CASSFQGFPTAYEQYF.

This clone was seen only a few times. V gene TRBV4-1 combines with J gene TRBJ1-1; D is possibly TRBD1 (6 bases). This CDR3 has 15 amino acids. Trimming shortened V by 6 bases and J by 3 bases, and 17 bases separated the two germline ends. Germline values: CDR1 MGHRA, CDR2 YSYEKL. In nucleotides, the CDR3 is TGCGCCAGCAGACGGACAGCGATTATCCACACTGAAGCTTTCTTT. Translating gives CASRRTAIIHTEAFF.

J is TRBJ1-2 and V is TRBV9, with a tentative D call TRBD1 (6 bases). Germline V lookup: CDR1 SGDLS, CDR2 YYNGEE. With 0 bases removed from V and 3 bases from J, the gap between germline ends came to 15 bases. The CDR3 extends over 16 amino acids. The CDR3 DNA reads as TGTGCCAGCAGCGTAGATCCCAGGGGTACCGACTATGGCTACACCTTC. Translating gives CASSVDPRGTDYGYTF.

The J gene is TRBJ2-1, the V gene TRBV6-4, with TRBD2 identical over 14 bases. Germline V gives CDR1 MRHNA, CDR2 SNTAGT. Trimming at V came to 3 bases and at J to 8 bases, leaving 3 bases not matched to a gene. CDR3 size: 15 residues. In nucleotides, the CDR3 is TGTGCCAGCAGTGAAGGGACTAGCGGGAGTCATGAGCAGTTCTTC. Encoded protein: CASSEGTSGSHEQFF.

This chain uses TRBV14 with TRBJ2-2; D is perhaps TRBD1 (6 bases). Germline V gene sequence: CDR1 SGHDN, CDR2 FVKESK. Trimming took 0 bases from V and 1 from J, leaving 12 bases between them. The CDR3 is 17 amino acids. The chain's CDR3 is CASSQEWRRGNTGELFF. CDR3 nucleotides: TGTGCCAGCAGCCAAGAATGGCGCAGGGGGAACACCGGGGAGCTGTTTTTT.

As DNA, the CDR3 is TGTGCCAGCAGCTTAGCCGGTACCTACAATGAGCAGTTCTTC. It codes for CASSLAGTYNEQFF. The chain has TRBV7-9 and TRBJ2-1; D remains ambiguous. V lost 0 bases to trimming and J lost 2 bases, with 5 bases between them. CDR3 size: 14 residues. Germline CDR1 SEHNR, CDR2 FQNEAQ (reference sequence).

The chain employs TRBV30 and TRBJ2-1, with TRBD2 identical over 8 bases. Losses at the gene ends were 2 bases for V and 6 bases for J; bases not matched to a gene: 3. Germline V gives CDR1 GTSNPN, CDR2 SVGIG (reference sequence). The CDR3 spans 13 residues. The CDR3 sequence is CAWSPGRANEQFF. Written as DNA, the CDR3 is TGTGCCTGGAGTCCCGGGAGGGCCAATGAGCAGTTCTTC.